These T cell receptor beta chains were read from a single sample in a study of T-cell memory formation after mild COVID-19. TCRdb passed the 5' RACE reads through MiXCR, listing each CDR3 protein once. This table holds roughly 150,000 distinct CDR3 sequences, roughly 24% found once. Sample: PBMCs or a T cell subset sorted from them (not recorded which). All receptors derive from an adult woman who had mild COVID-19 (a few samples of this study predate the infection). Cell type and time point are not known. The CDR3 runs from the conserved cysteine through the conserved F or W. D genes are given only for firm matches. Only some rows state a clone size, as once, few, many or a class for expanded clones.

>TRBJ1-5|TRBV9|16|few|-
CASSPEIGGGNQPQHF
TGTGCCAGCAGCCCCGAGATAGGGGGTGGCAATCAGCCCCAGCATTTT
>TRBJ1-1|TRBV13|12|many|-
CASSPPNTEAFF
TGTGCCAGCAGCCCGCCGAACACTGAAGCTTTCTTT
>TRBJ2-7|TRBV15|14|-|-
CATSRVSAHYEQYF
TGTGCCACCAGCAGAGTTTCGGCCCATTACGAGCAGTACTTC
>TRBJ1-2|TRBV7-9|13|few|TRBD1
CASSLDRGPGYTF
TGTGCCAGCAGCTTAGATAGGGGGCCTGGCTACACCTTC
>TRBJ1-2|TRBV25-1|11|few|-
CASSEDGGYTF
TGTGCCAGCAGTGAAGATGGGGGCTACACCTTC
>TRBJ2-7|TRBV7-2|13|few|-
CASSRGPSYEQYF
TGTGCCAGCAGCCGTGGGCCTTCCTACGAGCAGTACTTC
>TRBJ2-2|TRBV29-1|12|-|TRBD1
CSVGQGAGELFF
TGCAGCGTTGGACAGGGGGCCGGGGAGCTGTTTTTT
>TRBJ2-7|TRBV10-3|14|once|-
CAISGGTVPYEQYF
TGTGCCATCAGTGGCGGGACAGTACCTTACGAGCAGTACTTC
>TRBJ1-5|TRBV7-2|15|few|-
CASSPWGGANQPQHF
TGTGCCAGCAGCCCCTGGGGGGGGGCCAATCAGCCCCAGCATTTT
>TRBJ2-7|TRBV9|14|-|TRBD2
CASSVGTNGYEQCF
TGTGCCAGCAGCGTCGGGACTAACGGGTACGAGCAGTGCTTC
>TRBJ2-7|TRBV7-2|15|-|TRBD2
CASRVHSGGAYEQYF
TGTGCCAGCAGAGTACATAGCGGGGGGGCTTACGAGCAGTACTTC
>TRBJ2-3|TRBV5-1|15|few|-
CASSRHTGHTDTQYF
TGCGCCAGCAGCCGTCACACGGGCCACACAGATACGCAGTATTTT
>TRBJ2-2|TRBV9|14|few|-
CASSVAGHTGELFF
TGTGCCAGCAGCGTAGCGGGACACACCGGGGAGCTGTTTTTT
>TRBJ1-5|TRBV4-1|16|-|-
CASSRQEVTGGQPQHF
TGCGCCAGCAGCCGCCAGGAGGTGACAGGCGGTCAGCCCCAGCATTTT
>TRBJ2-1|TRBV5-1|16|-|TRBD1
CASSLVQGWSYNEQFF
TGCGCCAGCAGCTTGGTACAGGGGTGGTCCTACAATGAGCAGTTCTTC
>TRBJ2-1|TRBV9|15|-|TRBD2
CASSVAGGPSNEQFF
TGTGCCAGCAGCGTAGCGGGGGGGCCGTCCAATGAGCAGTTCTTC
>TRBJ1-2|TRBV14|12|-|-
CASSQAVHGYTF
TGTGCCAGCAGCCAAGCGGTCCATGGCTACACCTTC
>TRBJ2-7|TRBV18|12|many|TRBD2
CASSGGRDEQYF
TGTGCCAGCTCAGGAGGGAGGGACGAGCAGTACTTC
>TRBJ1-2|TRBV5-1|16|few|-
CASSAPETPYLSGYTF
TGCGCCAGCAGCGCTCCAGAAACGCCCTACCTGTCTGGCTACACCTTC
>TRBJ2-7|TRBV11-2|14|-|TRBD2
CASRLSGSSYEQYF
TGTGCCAGCAGACTGAGCGGGAGTTCCTACGAGCAGTACTTC
>TRBJ2-4|TRBV29-1|13|-|-
CSVYRVDKNIQYF
TGCAGCGTTTACAGGGTTGACAAAAACATTCAGTACTTC
>TRBJ1-5|TRBV7-9|16|few|-
CASSEQTVGINQPQHF
TGTGCCAGCAGCGAACAGACAGTGGGTATTAATCAGCCCCAGCATTTT
>TRBJ2-2|TRBV7-6|15|-|-
CASRGPGSDTGELFF
TGTGCCAGCAGGGGACCGGGATCTGACACCGGGGAGCTGTTTTTT
>TRBJ2-1|TRBV12-3/TRBV12-4|18|few|-
CASSPWRRDKRSYNEQFF
TGTGCCAGCAGTCCATGGCGACGGGACAAACGCTCCTACAATGAGCAGTTCTTC
>TRBJ1-6|TRBV6-2/TRBV6-3|14|-|TRBD1
CASSLDREWAPLHF
TGTGCCAGCAGCCTGGACAGGGAGTGGGCACCCCTCCACTTT
>TRBJ2-1|TRBV28|14|-|-
CASSYRGRNNEQFF
TGTGCCAGCAGTTACAGAGGACGAAACAATGAGCAGTTCTTC
>TRBJ2-3|TRBV6-2/TRBV6-3|15|-|-
CASSSPQGGTDTQYF
TGTGCCAGCAGTTCCCCCCAGGGGGGGACAGATACGCAGTATTTT
>TRBJ1-6|TRBV7-8|15|-|-
CASSPTTIYNSPLHF
TGTGCCAGCAGCCCTACTACAATCTATAATTCACCCCTCCACTTT
>TRBJ2-1|TRBV7-9|13|few|-
CASSLESEGEQFF
TGTGCCAGCAGCTTAGAGTCGGAGGGTGAGCAGTTCTTC
>TRBJ2-3|TRBV7-8|15|few|-
CASSLLPQPTDTQYF
TGTGCCAGCAGCTTGCTCCCACAGCCCACAGATACGCAGTATTTT
>TRBJ2-5|TRBV7-9|14|-|-
CASSFPTGQETQYF
TGTGCCAGCAGCTTCCCGACGGGTCAGGAGACCCAGTACTTC
>TRBJ2-3|TRBV5-4|12|few|-
CASRTDTDTQYF
TGTGCCAGCAGAACAGACACAGATACGCAGTATTTT
>TRBJ1-5|TRBV6-5|13|few|-
CASRVAFNQPQHF
TGTGCCAGCAGGGTGGCGTTCAATCAGCCCCAGCATTTT
>TRBJ2-1|TRBV20-1|14|few|TRBD1
CSAEDPHRGDEQFF
TGCAGTGCTGAGGACCCTCACAGGGGTGATGAGCAGTTCTTC
>TRBJ2-1|TRBV5-1|14|-|-
CASSLDSFRDEQFF
TGCGCCAGCAGCTTGGACAGCTTTAGAGATGAGCAGTTCTTC
>TRBJ1-2|TRBV4-1|14|-|-
CASSEDNKGYGYTF
TGCGCCAGCAGCGAGGACAATAAGGGCTATGGCTACACCTTC
>TRBJ1-5|TRBV15|15|-|TRBD1
CATSDRDSGNQPQHF
TGTGCCACCAGCGACAGGGATTCAGGCAATCAGCCCCAGCATTTT